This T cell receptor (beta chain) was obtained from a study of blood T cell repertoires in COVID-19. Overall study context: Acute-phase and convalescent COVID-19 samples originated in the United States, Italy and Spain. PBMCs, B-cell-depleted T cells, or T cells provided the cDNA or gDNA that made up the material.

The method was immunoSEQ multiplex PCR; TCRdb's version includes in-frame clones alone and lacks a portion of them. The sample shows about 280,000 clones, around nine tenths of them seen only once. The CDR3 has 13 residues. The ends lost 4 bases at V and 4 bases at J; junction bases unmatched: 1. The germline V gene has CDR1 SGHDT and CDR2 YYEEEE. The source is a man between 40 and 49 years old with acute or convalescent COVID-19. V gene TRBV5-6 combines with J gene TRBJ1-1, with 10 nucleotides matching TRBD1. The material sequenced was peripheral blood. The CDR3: CASSRDRGTEAFF. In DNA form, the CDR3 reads TGTGCCAGCAGCCGGGACAGGGGCACTGAAGCTTTCTTT.